The clone carrying this T cell receptor beta chain was picked up a small number of times. The data stem from a study of blood T cells in healthy people across ages. Whole-study context: Capture via template switching afforded approximately one barcoded beta molecule per two T cells.

A sample-barcoded 5' primer and a J-beta primer mix were used in a second PCR of roughly 7 to 11 cycles. Sequencing recovered at least 3 million CDR3-containing paired-end reads from each sample. TCRdb reprocessed the 5' RACE reads with MiXCR, giving one entry per CDR3 protein. The table lists fewer than 800,000 distinct CDR3 sequences, around 45% of them singletons, with about a third in the top ten. This CDR3 has 14 amino acids. Germline values: CDR1 DFQATT, CDR2 SNEGSKA (reference sequence). V was clipped by 6 bases and J by 5 bases, with 17 bases between them. Samples each yielded at least 5.5 micrograms of total RNA.

The source material was blood. This chain uses TRBV20-1 with TRBJ2-1, with D possibly matching TRBD2 (6 bases). The sequence came from a woman in her fifties or sixties in good health. The CDR3 region is CSAPPGLTHNEQFF. Here the CDR3 DNA reads TGCAGTGCCCCTCCGGGACTCACCCACAATGAGCAGTTCTTC.